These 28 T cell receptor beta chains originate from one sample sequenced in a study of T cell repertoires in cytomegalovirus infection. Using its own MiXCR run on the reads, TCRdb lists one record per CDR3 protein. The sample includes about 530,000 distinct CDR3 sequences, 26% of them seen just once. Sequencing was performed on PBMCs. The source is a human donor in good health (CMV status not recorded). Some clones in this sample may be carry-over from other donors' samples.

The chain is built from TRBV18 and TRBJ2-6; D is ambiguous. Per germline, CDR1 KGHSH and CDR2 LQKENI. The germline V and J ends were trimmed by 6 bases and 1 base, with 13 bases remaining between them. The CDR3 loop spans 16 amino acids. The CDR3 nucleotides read TGTGCCAGCTCGCTAGTACAGCAATCTGGGGCCAACGTCCTGACTTTC. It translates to CASSLVQQSGANVLTF.

The DNA for the CDR3 is TGCAGTGCTAGCTTCTTGGGACAGGGGTACGAGCAGTACTTC. Encoded protein: CSASFLGQGYEQYF. The chain recombines TRBV20-1 with TRBJ2-7; 10 nucleotides line up with TRBD1. The CDR3 contains 14 residues. Germline V gene data show CDR1 as DFQATT and CDR2 as SNEGSKA (reference sequence). V was clipped by 3 bases and J by 4 bases; unmatched bases: 6.

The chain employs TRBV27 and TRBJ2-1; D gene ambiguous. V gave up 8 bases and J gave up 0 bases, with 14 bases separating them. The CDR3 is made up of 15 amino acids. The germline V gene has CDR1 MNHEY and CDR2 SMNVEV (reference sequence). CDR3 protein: CASGRRRYSYNEQFF. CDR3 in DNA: TGTGCCAGCGGGCGTCGGCGGTACTCCTACAATGAGCAGTTCTTC.

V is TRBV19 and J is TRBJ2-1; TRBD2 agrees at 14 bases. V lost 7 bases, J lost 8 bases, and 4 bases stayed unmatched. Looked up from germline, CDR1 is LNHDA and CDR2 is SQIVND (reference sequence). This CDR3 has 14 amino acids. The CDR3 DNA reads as TGTGCCAGTAAATTGGGACTAGCGGGAGATGAGCAGTTCTTC. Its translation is CASKLGLAGDEQFF.

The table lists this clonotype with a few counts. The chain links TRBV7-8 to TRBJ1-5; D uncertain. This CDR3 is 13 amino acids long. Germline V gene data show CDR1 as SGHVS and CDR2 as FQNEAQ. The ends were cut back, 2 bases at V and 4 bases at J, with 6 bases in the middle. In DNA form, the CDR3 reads TGTGCCAGCAGCTTAAGCGCAAATCAGCCCCAGCATTTT. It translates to CASSLSANQPQHF.

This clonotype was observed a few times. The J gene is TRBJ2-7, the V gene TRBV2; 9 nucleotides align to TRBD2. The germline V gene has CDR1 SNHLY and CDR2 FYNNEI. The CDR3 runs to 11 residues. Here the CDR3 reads CASSVGTSLNV. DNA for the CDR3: TGTGCCAGCAGTGTGGGGACTAGCCTGAACGTC.

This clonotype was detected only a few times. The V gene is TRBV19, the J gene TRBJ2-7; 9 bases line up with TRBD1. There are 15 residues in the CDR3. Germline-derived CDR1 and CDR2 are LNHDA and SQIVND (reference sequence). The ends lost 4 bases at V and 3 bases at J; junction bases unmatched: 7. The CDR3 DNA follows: TGTGCCAGTAGTACCTCTTGGACAGGGGACTACGAGCAGTACTTC. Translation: CASSTSWTGDYEQYF. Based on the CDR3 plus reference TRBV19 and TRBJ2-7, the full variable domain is DGGITQSPKYLFRKEGQNVTLSCEQNLNHDAMYWYRQDPGQGLRLIYYSQIVNDFQKGDIAEGYSVSREKKESFPLTVTSAQKNPTAFYLCASSTSWTGDYEQYFGPGTRLTVT.

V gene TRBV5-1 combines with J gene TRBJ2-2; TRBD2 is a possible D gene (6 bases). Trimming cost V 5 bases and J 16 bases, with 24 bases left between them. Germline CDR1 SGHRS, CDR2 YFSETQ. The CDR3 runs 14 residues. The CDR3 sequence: CASRSVHSSVEAFF. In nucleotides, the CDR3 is TGCGCCAGCAGATCCGTTCACTCTAGCGTAGAGGCGTTTTTT.

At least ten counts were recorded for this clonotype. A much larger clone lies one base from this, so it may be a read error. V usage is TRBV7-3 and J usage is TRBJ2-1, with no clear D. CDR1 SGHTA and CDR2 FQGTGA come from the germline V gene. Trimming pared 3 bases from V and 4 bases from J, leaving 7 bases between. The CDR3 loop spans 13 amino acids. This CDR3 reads CASSFAEYNEQFF. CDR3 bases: TGTGCCAGCAGCTTCGCAGAGTACAATGAGCAGTTCTTC.

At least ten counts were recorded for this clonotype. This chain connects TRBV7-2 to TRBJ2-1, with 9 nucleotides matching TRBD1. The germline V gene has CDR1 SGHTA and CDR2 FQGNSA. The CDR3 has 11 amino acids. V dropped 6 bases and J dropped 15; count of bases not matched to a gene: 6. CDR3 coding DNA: TGTGCCAGCAGTTCGGACAGGGGAGGGTTCTTC. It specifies CASSSDRGGFF.

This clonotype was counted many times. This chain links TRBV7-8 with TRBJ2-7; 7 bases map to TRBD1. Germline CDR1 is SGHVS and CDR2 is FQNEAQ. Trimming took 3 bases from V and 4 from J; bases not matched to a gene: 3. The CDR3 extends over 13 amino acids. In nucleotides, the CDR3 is TGTGCCAGCAGCTTCTCACAGGGGTACGAGCAGTACTTC. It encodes CASSFSQGYEQYF.

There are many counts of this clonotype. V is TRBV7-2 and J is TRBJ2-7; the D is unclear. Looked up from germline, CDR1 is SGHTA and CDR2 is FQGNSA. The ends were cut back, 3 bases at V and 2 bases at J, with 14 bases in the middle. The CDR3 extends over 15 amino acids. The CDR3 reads CASSFPQAITYEQYF. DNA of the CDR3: TGTGCCAGCAGCTTTCCGCAGGCGATTACCTACGAGCAGTACTTC.

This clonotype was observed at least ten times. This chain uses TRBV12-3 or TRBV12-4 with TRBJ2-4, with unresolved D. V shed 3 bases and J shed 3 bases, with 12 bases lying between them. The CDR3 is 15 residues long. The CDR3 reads CASSFIHPDKNIQYF. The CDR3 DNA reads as TGTGCCAGCAGTTTTATTCACCCTGACAAAAACATTCAGTACTTC.

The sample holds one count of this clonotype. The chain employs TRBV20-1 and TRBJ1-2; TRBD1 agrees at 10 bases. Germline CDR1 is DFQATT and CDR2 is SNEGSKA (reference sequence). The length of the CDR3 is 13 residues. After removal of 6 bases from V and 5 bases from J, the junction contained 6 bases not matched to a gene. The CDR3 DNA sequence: TGCAGTGCCAGGGGGACAGGGGTGTATGGCTACACCTTC. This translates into CSARGTGVYGYTF.

The CDR3 loop is CASGLVPGAYSYEQYV. The CDR3 nucleotides are TGTGCTAGTGGTTTGGTACCGGGGGCATACTCCTACGAGCAGTACGTC. The rearrangement links TRBV12-5 to TRBJ2-7, with D perhaps being TRBD1 or TRBD2 (6 bases each). The CDR3 is made up of 16 amino acids. V shed 0 bases and J shed 0 bases, with 12 bases lying between them. Germline V gene data show CDR1 as LGHNT and CDR2 as FRNRAP.

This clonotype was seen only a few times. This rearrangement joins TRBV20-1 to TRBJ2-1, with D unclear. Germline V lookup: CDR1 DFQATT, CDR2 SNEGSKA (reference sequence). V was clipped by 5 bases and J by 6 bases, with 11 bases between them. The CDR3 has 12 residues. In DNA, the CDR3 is TGCAGTGCTGGGGAAAAACTCAATGAGCAGTTCTTC. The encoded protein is CSAGEKLNEQFF.

The CDR3 sequence: CASSHGDRDAGELFF. The CDR3 nucleotides read TGCGCCAGCAGCCATGGAGACAGGGACGCCGGGGAGCTGTTTTTT. The rearrangement links TRBV4-3 to TRBJ2-2; the match to TRBD1 covers 7 bases. The CDR3 totals 15 residues. Looked up from germline, CDR1 is LGHNA and CDR2 is YSLEER. V gave up 3 bases and J gave up 6 bases; unmatched junction bases: 7.

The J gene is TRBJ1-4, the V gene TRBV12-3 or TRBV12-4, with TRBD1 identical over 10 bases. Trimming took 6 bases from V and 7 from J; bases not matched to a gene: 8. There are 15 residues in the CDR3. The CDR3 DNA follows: TGTGCCAGCAGATTCTCGGGACAGGGGCCTGAAAAACTGTTTTTT. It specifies CASRFSGQGPEKLFF.

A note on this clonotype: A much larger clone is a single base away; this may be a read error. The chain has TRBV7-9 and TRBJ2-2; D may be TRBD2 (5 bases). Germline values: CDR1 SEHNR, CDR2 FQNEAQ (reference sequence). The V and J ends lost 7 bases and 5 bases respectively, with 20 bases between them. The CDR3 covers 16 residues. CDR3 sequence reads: CASIIWMARGTGELFF. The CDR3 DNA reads TGTGCCAGCATTATCTGGATGGCCCGAGGGACCGGGGAGCTGTTTTTT.

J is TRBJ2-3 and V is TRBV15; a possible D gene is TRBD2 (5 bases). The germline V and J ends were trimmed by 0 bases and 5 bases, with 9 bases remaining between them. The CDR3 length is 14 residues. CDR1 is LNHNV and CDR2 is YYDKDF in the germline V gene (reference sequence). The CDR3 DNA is TGTGCCACCAGCAGAGACCTAGGAGGAGATACGCAGTATTTT. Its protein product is CATSRDLGGDTQYF. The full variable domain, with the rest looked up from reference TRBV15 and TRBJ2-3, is DAMVIQNPRYQVTQFGKPVTLSCSQTLNHNVMYWYQQKSSQAPKLLFHYYDKDFNNEADTPDNFQSRRPNTSFCFLDIRSPGLGDTAMYLCATSRDLGGDTQYFGPGTRLTVL.

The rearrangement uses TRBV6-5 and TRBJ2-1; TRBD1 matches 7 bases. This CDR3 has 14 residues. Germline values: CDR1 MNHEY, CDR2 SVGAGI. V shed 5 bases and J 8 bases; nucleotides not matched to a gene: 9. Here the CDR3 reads CASSHGQAGDEQFF. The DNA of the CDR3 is TGTGCCAGCAGTCACGGACAGGCCGGGGATGAGCAGTTCTTC.

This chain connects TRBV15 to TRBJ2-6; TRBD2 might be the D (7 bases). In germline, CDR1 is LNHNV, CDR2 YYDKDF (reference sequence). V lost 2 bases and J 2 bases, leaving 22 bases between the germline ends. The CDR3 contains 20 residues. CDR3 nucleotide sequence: TGTGCCACCAGCAGAACTCCCCGGGGGGCCCCCCCCACTGGGGCCAACGTCCTGACTTTC. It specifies CATSRTPRGAPPTGANVLTF.

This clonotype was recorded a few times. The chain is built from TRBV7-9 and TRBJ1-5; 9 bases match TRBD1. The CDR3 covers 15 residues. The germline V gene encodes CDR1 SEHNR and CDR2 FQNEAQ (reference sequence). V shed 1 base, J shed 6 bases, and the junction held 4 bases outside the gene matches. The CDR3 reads CASSLGTGVSQPQHF. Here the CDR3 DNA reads TGTGCCAGCAGCTTAGGGACAGGGGTCAGTCAGCCCCAGCATTTT.

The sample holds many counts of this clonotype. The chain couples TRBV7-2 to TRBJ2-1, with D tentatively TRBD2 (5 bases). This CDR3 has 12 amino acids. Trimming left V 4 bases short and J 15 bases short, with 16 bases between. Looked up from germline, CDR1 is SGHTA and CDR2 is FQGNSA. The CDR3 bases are TGTGCCAGCAGCTCAAGCGGCGGTCGACTGTTCTTC. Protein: CASSSSGGRLFF.

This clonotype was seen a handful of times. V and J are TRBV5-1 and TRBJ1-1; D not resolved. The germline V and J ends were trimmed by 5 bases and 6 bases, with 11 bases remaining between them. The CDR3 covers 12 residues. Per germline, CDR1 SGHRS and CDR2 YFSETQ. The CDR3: CASRLSGSEAFF. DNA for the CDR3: TGCGCCAGCAGATTGTCGGGGTCTGAAGCTTTCTTT.

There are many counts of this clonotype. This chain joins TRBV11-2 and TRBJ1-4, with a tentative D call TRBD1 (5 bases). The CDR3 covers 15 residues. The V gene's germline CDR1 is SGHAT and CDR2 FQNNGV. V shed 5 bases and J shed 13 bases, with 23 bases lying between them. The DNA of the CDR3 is TGTGCCAGCAGCACCCTCCGGGCGGGGGTAAAGCGACTGTTTTTT. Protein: CASSTLRAGVKRLFF.

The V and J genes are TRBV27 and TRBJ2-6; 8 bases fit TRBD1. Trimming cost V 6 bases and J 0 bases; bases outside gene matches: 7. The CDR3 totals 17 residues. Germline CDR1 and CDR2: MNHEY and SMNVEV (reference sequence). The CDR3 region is CASRDRVDLSGANVLTF. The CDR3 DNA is TGTGCCAGCAGGGACAGGGTCGACCTCTCTGGGGCCAACGTCCTGACTTTC.

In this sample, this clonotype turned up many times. As DNA, the CDR3 is TGTGCCAGCAGCTTAGGAGGCTGGGGGCTCTACGAGCAGTACGTC. Translating it yields CASSLGGWGLYEQYV. V usage is TRBV7-8 and J usage is TRBJ2-7; D possibly corresponds to TRBD1 (6 bases). V was pared by 1 base and J by 3 bases, with 13 bases between. The CDR3 extends over 15 amino acids. Germline CDR1 reads SGHVS; CDR2 reads FQNEAQ.